The 18 T cell receptor beta chains below were found in one sample sequenced in a study of shared clonotypes between healthy human individuals. Profiling relied on immunoSEQ multiplex PCR, and the TCRdb table lists in-frame clones only, not all of them. In the table there are around 1,100,000 clones, around 77% of which are singletons. Sample: memory CD4+ T cells from PBMCs. Specified subset: CD45RA-negative fraction. The receptors derive from a young man in good health. Some clones in this sample may be carry-over from other donors' samples.

The chain carries TRBV27 and TRBJ2-7; either TRBD1 or TRBD2 may supply D (7 bases each). V dropped 2 bases and J dropped 4 bases, with 15 bases sitting between them. Germline assignment: CDR1 MNHEY and CDR2 SMNVEV (reference sequence). This CDR3 has 15 amino acids. The CDR3 region is CASSLEAGGGYEQYF. The CDR3 DNA reads as TGTGCCAGCAGTTTAGAAGCAGGGGGGGGATACGAGCAGTACTTC.

The CDR3 sequence is CASSLGVWNEQYF. CDR3 in DNA: TGTGCCAGCAGCTTGGGGGTTTGGAACGAGCAGTACTTC. The chain employs TRBV7-2 and TRBJ2-7; D assignment may be TRBD1 or TRBD2 (5 bases each). Trimming pared 3 bases from V and 5 bases from J, leaving 11 bases between. The CDR3 contains 13 residues. Germline values: CDR1 SGHTA, CDR2 FQGNSA.

CDR3 loop: CASKTRLNGYTF. The CDR3, as DNA: TGTGCCAGCAAGACGAGGTTGAATGGCTACACCTTC. V and J are TRBV28 and TRBJ1-2; D uncertain. The germline CDR1 and CDR2 sequences are MDHEN and SYDVKM. V lost 7 bases and J 6 bases, leaving 12 bases between the germline ends. This CDR3 region has 12 residues.

The genes are TRBV5-4 and TRBJ1-1; 10 bases align to TRBD1. V dropped 4 bases and J dropped 0; count of bases not matched to a gene: 3. Germline V gene data show CDR1 as SGHNT and CDR2 as YYREEE (reference sequence). The CDR3 loop spans 15 amino acids. Here the CDR3 reads CASSVGQGMNTEAFF. CDR3 DNA sequence: TGTGCCAGCAGCGTGGGACAGGGGATGAACACTGAAGCTTTCTTT.

CDR3 sequence (DNA): TGCGCCAGCAGCTTAGGGGGGAGGCGGAGCTGGGATGAGCAGTTCTTC. This sequence encodes CASSLGGRRSWDEQFF. The chain has TRBV5-1 and TRBJ2-1; D might be TRBD1 or TRBD2, each matching 6 bases. Trimming removed 2 bases from V and 8 bases from J, with 20 bases in between. CDR1 and CDR2 (germline): SGHRS, YFSETQ. CDR3 length: 16 residues.

The chain couples TRBV19 to TRBJ1-5; 10 bases align to TRBD1. CDR3 size: 15 residues. Unmatched junction bases numbered 11, after V lost 7 bases and J lost 8 bases. Germline V CDR1 and CDR2: LNHDA, SQIVND (reference sequence). This CDR3 is CASTIWGTGDKPQHF. CDR3 in DNA: TGTGCCAGTACCATATGGGGGACAGGGGATAAGCCCCAGCATTTT. Full variable domain (outside the CDR3, taken from reference TRBV19 and TRBJ1-5): DGGITQSPKYLFRKEGQNVTLSCEQNLNHDAMYWYRQDPGQGLRLIYYSQIVNDFQKGDIAEGYSVSREKKESFPLTVTSAQKNPTAFYLCASTIWGTGDKPQHFGDGTRLSIL.

This clone was seen just once. The sample carries other DNA sequences with the same CDR3. V is TRBV20-1 and J is TRBJ2-5; D remains unclear. This CDR3 has 10 residues. Trimming cost V 2 bases and J 5 bases, with 3 bases left between them. From germline, CDR1 is DFQATT and CDR2 SNEGSKA (reference sequence). The CDR3 bases are TGCAGTGCTAGACTGGAGACCCAGTACTTC. Amino acids: CSARLETQYF.

This sequence joins TRBV6-5 and TRBJ2-7; TRBD1 matches at 7 bases. The CDR3 has 15 residues. The trim removed 2 bases at V and 7 bases at J, leaving 11 bases unmatched. Germline assignment: CDR1 MNHEY and CDR2 SVGAGI. This chain's CDR3 is CASSYSGTEKREQYF. The CDR3 DNA sequence: TGTGCCAGCAGTTACAGTGGGACAGAGAAGAGGGAGCAGTACTTC.

This sequence joins TRBV29-1 and TRBJ1-6, with 7 bases that match TRBD1. There are 13 residues in the CDR3. From germline, CDR1 is SQVTM and CDR2 ANQGSEA. V was clipped by 6 bases and J by 13 bases; unmatched bases: 12. The CDR3, as DNA: TGCAGCGTCAGACGCGACAGGGAGGCCCCCCTCCACTTT. It encodes CSVRRDREAPLHF.

The chain joins TRBV5-4 to TRBJ2-5; TRBD1 is a possible D gene (6 bases). Germline CDR1 and CDR2: SGHNT and YYREEE (reference sequence). V lost 3 bases to trimming and J lost 0 bases, with 9 bases between them. The CDR3 contains 14 residues. CDR3 residues: CASSSQGNQETQYF. The CDR3 DNA reads as TGTGCCAGCAGCTCACAGGGAAACCAAGAGACCCAGTACTTC.

The genes are TRBV9 and TRBJ2-7; the D gene is possibly TRBD2 (6 bases). CDR1 is SGDLS, CDR2 YYNGEE, per germline. This CDR3 region has 15 residues. Trimming removed 4 bases at V and 0 bases at J, with 14 bases between. CDR3 in amino acids: CASSPLGDFSYEQYF. The CDR3 nucleotides read TGTGCCAGCAGCCCGTTGGGGGACTTCTCCTACGAGCAGTACTTC.

The chain carries TRBV7-9 and TRBJ1-5, with D uncertain. CDR3 length: 16 amino acids. Trimming stripped 5 bases from V and 2 bases from J, with 16 bases between. The germline gives CDR1 SEHNR, CDR2 FQNEAQ (reference sequence). CDR3 amino acids: CASSPSGRRGNQPQHF. The CDR3 DNA sequence: TGTGCCAGCAGCCCCTCCGGTCGGCGGGGCAATCAGCCCCAGCATTTT.

CDR3 bases: TGTGCCAGCAGGGTATACAGAAATAGCAATCAGCCCCAGCATTTT. Protein sequence: CASRVYRNSNQPQHF. The chain uses TRBV28 and TRBJ1-5; D unresolved. Per germline, CDR1 MDHEN and CDR2 SYDVKM. The CDR3 runs 15 residues. V was trimmed by 6 bases and J by 0 bases, leaving 12 bases between them.

The chain has TRBV29-1 and TRBJ2-2; the D is unclear. This CDR3 region has 14 residues. Between the trimmed V and J ends, which lost 4 bases and 6 bases, there was a span of 15 bases. In germline, CDR1 is SQVTM, CDR2 ANQGSEA. CDR3 nucleotides: TGCAGCGTTGGGATACTTAGAGGTTCCGGGGAGCTGTTTTTT. Translated, it gives CSVGILRGSGELFF.

A remark on this clone: This sample includes further DNA sequences coding for the same CDR3. The CDR3 loop reads CASSLLQETQYF. The CDR3 DNA follows: TGCGCCAGCAGCTTGTTACAAGAGACCCAGTACTTC. The rearrangement joins TRBV5-1 to TRBJ2-5; D is uncertain. V lost 1 base, J lost 2 bases, and 3 bases lay in between. CDR1 is SGHRS, CDR2 YFSETQ, per germline. This CDR3 spans 12 amino acids.

With respect to this clone: A far larger clone is just one base off, so this is likely a read error. The J gene is TRBJ1-2, the V gene TRBV5-4; D is unclear. CDR3 size: 14 residues. The V gene lost 7 bases and the J gene lost 4 bases, with 17 bases spanning the gap. CDR1 SGHNT and CDR2 YYREEE come from the germline V gene (reference sequence). CDR3: CASLSPGQPYGYTF. CDR3 in DNA: TGTGCCAGCCTATCCCCCGGCCAGCCCTATGGCTACACCTTC.

This chain joins TRBV4-3 and TRBJ1-2; the D gene is possibly TRBD1 (6 bases). The CDR3 has 16 residues. V gave up 0 bases and J gave up 4 bases, with 15 bases separating them. Germline V gives CDR1 LGHNA, CDR2 YSLEER. CDR3 nucleotide sequence: TGCGCCAGCAGCCAAGATGAGGACAGCACGGGCTATGGCTACACCTTC. Amino acids: CASSQDEDSTGYGYTF.

The rearrangement uses TRBV4-3 and TRBJ1-4; D is unclear. CDR1 and CDR2 from the germline V gene are LGHNA and YSLEER. The CDR3 has 15 residues. Trimming took 2 bases from V and 6 from J, leaving 13 bases between them. For the CDR3, the DNA is TGCGCCAGCAGCCAAAACAACGGTCCGGATGAAAAACTGTTTTTT. The encoded protein is CASSQNNGPDEKLFF.